This entry lists 22 T cell receptor beta chains sequenced from one sample in a study of blood T cell repertoires in COVID-19. This table comes from immunoSEQ multiplex PCR, and its TCRdb copy is limited to in-frame clones, with some not included. In the table there are over 110,000 clones, around 82% of which are singletons. The specimen was PBMCs or T cells enriched from blood (not recorded which). The receptors here all came from a man aged 50 to 59 in a cohort exposed to, infected with or recovered from COVID-19 (not recorded which).

The genes are TRBV3-1 (or the pseudogene TRBV3-2) and TRBJ1-1; TRBD1 might be the D (5 bases). This CDR3 contains 14 residues. Trimming stripped 0 bases from V and 11 bases from J, with 16 bases between. CDR1 is LGHDT, CDR2 YNNKEL, per germline (reference sequence). The CDR3 region has the DNA TGTGCCAGCAGCCAAGATCGGCGGGGGGGGAAGGCTTTCTTT. The encoded protein is CASSQDRRGGKAFF.

V usage is TRBV28 and J usage is TRBJ2-3; TRBD2 is a possible D gene (5 bases). V was trimmed by 1 base and J by 0 bases, leaving 29 bases between them. This CDR3 comprises 22 residues. CDR1 is MDHEN, CDR2 SYDVKM, per germline. CDR3 in amino acids: CASSLFILWAGSTGGSTDTQYF. CDR3 bases: TGTGCCAGCAGTTTATTCATCCTCTGGGCCGGGTCTACTGGCGGGAGCACAGATACGCAGTATTTT.

The V call is TRBV6-2 or TRBV6-3, the J call TRBJ1-2, with 8 bases identical to TRBD1. CDR3 length: 14 residues. The germline V gene encodes CDR1 MNHEY and CDR2 SVGEGT. The V and J ends lost 2 bases and 5 bases, in that order; junction bases with no gene match: 4. In DNA, the CDR3 is TGTGCCAGCAGTTACGGGACAGGATGGTATGGCTACACCTTC. Protein product: CASSYGTGWYGYTF.

This rearrangement joins TRBV30 to TRBJ2-7; D might be TRBD2 (5 bases). Germline CDR1 reads GTSNPN; CDR2 reads SVGIG (reference sequence). V was clipped by 1 base and J by 5 bases, with 12 bases between them. This CDR3 contains 13 residues. The CDR3 loop reads CAWSEDFLDEQYF. CDR3 bases: TGTGCCTGGAGTGAGGACTTCCTGGACGAGCAGTACTTC.

The rearrangement joins TRBV5-1 to TRBJ2-3; D gene uncertain. The CDR3 has 15 amino acids. Trimming left V 4 bases short and J 4 bases short, with 16 bases between. CDR1 and CDR2 from the germline V gene are SGHRS and YFSETQ. The CDR3 nucleotides read TGCGCCAGCAGCGACCTAGGCTACCTCTCAGATACGCAGTATTTT. Translating gives CASSDLGYLSDTQYF.

The chain employs TRBV5-6 and TRBJ2-1; 8 bases agree with TRBD2. Germline values: CDR1 SGHDT, CDR2 YYEEEE. CDR3 length: 17 amino acids. The junction had 7 bases not matched to a gene; V was cut back by 0 bases and J by 2 bases. The CDR3 sequence: CASSLGLAGLTYNEQFF. The CDR3 DNA is TGTGCCAGCAGCTTGGGGCTAGCGGGCCTAACCTACAATGAGCAGTTCTTC.

The rearrangement uses TRBV5-4 and TRBJ2-3; the match to TRBD2 covers 9 bases. Germline V CDR1 and CDR2: SGHNT, YYREEE (reference sequence). CDR3 size: 19 residues. The V segment lost 4 bases and the J segment 2 bases; nucleotides outside the gene matches: 17. The CDR3 coding sequence is TGTGCCAGCAGCCCTGGGAGGATGGGCGGGAGGGGTAACACAGATACGCAGTATTTT. Translating it yields CASSPGRMGGRGNTDTQYF.

This sequence joins TRBV12-5 and TRBJ2-4; a possible D gene is TRBD1 (6 bases). There are 16 residues in the CDR3. Trimming removed 2 bases at V and 5 bases at J, with 16 bases between. Per germline, CDR1 LGHNT and CDR2 FRNRAP. CDR3 in amino acids: CASGLKHQDSENIQYF. Here the CDR3 DNA reads TGTGCTAGTGGTTTGAAACACCAGGACAGTGAAAACATTCAGTACTTC.

The chain links TRBV7-6 to TRBJ2-5; 7 nucleotides agree with TRBD1. The ends lost 5 bases at V and 4 bases at J; junction bases unmatched: 10. Germline lookup yields CDR1 SGHVS and CDR2 FNYEAQ. CDR3 length: 15 residues. The DNA of the CDR3 is TGTGCCAGCAGCGACCGACAGGGTCAAGGAGAGACCCAGTACTTC. Amino acids: CASSDRQGQGETQYF.

The J gene is TRBJ2-1, the V gene TRBV5-5, with 8 bases lining up with TRBD1. The CDR3 consists of 15 residues. Trimming at V came to 0 bases and at J to 6 bases, leaving 5 bases not matched to a gene. Germline CDR1 SGHKS, CDR2 YYEKEE (reference sequence). The CDR3 sequence: CASSLVQGGLNEQFF. The CDR3 coding sequence is TGTGCCAGCAGCTTGGTACAGGGGGGCCTCAATGAGCAGTTCTTC. The whole variable domain, remainder taken from reference TRBV5-5 and TRBJ2-1, is DAGVTQSPTHLIKTRGQQVTLRCSPISGHKSVSWYQQVLGQGPQFIFQYYEKEERGRGNFPDRFSARQFPNYSSELNVNALLLGDSALYLCASSLVQGGLNEQFFGPGTRLTVL.

The chain carries TRBV5-1 and TRBJ1-4, with TRBD1 identical over 8 bases. CDR3 size: 15 residues. The V gene's germline CDR1 is SGHRS and CDR2 YFSETQ. J lost 5 bases, V lost 4 bases, and 7 bases had no gene match. The CDR3 spells CASSGQTGANEKLFF. In nucleotides, the CDR3 is TGCGCCAGCAGCGGGCAGACAGGGGCGAATGAAAAACTGTTTTTT.

The V call is TRBV24-1, the J call TRBJ2-1, with D tentatively TRBD2 (5 bases). CDR1 is KGHDR, CDR2 SFDVKD, per germline. This CDR3 has 14 amino acids. V gave up 1 base and J gave up 9 bases, with 12 bases separating them. The CDR3 loop is CATSDFPLGSEQFF. CDR3 nucleotide sequence: TGTGCCACCAGTGATTTTCCACTAGGCTCTGAGCAGTTCTTC.

Turning to this clone: Sequence at one end of the junction differs from germline and may be a read error. The rearrangement joins TRBV7-9 to TRBJ2-6; D may be TRBD2 (5 bases). Germline CDR1 is SEHNR and CDR2 is FQNEAQ (reference sequence). The CDR3 is made up of 15 amino acids. CDR3 amino acids: CASKEARAGANVLTF. The CDR3 DNA is TGTGCGAGCAAGGAGGCGAGAGCTGGGGCCAACGTCCTGACTTTC.

This clone appeared once. V usage is TRBV12-5 and J usage is TRBJ2-5; maybe TRBD1 (5 bases). This CDR3 contains 15 residues. The V and J ends lost 7 bases and 1 base respectively, with 16 bases between them. Germline CDR1 reads LGHNT; CDR2 reads FRNRAP. This chain's CDR3 is CASAFSETAQETQYF. DNA of the CDR3: TGTGCTAGTGCTTTCAGTGAGACAGCCCAAGAGACCCAGTACTTC. The full variable domain, with the rest looked up from reference TRBV12-5 and TRBJ2-5, is DARVTQTPRHKVTEMGQEVTMRCQPILGHNTVFWYRQTMMQGLELLAYFRNRAPLDDSGMPKDRFSAEMPDATLATLKIQPSEPRDSAVYFCASAFSETAQETQYFGPGTRLLVL.

This clone occurred once. The chain uses TRBV29-1 and TRBJ2-7, with 11 bases that match TRBD1. This CDR3 has 14 residues. V lost 7 bases to trimming and J lost 2 bases; unmatched junction nucleotides: 7. Germline V CDR1 and CDR2: SQVTM, ANQGSEA. The CDR3 region has the DNA TGCAGCGCCCGAACGGGACAGGGGGCCTACGAGCAGTACTTC. Its protein product is CSARTGQGAYEQYF.

This chain joins TRBV3-1 (or the pseudogene TRBV3-2) and TRBJ2-7, with 7 bases matching TRBD2. CDR3 length equals 14 residues. V shed 0 bases and J 5 bases; nucleotides not matched to a gene: 4. Germline V lookup: CDR1 LGHDT, CDR2 YNNKEL (reference sequence). CDR3 residues: CASSQDTAGNEQYF. The DNA for the CDR3 is TGTGCCAGCAGCCAAGATACAGCGGGGAACGAGCAGTACTTC.

The CDR3 nucleotides read TGTGCCTGGAATTTGGGAGGCAGTGGAAACACCATATATTTT. Residues: CAWNLGGSGNTIYF. This chain links TRBV30 with TRBJ1-3; the D is unclear. V was shortened by 4 bases and J by 3 bases, with 13 bases between the two germline ends. This CDR3 has 14 amino acids. The germline CDR1 and CDR2 sequences are GTSNPN and SVGIG (reference sequence). The full variable domain, its missing parts supplied by reference TRBV30 and TRBJ1-3, is SQTIHQWPATLVQPVGSPLSLECTVEGTSNPNLYWYRQAAGRGLQLLFYSVGIGQISSEVPQNLSASRPQDRQFILSSKKLLLSDSGFYLCAWNLGGSGNTIYFGEGSWLTVV.

This rearrangement joins TRBV7-9 to TRBJ2-7, with TRBD2 matching over 7 bases. Germline-derived CDR1 and CDR2 are SEHNR and FQNEAQ (reference sequence). The CDR3 has 14 residues. V trimming: 5 bases; J trimming: 0 bases; junction bases outside the gene matches: 4. The CDR3 DNA is TGTGCCAGCAGCGGGCGGGGGTTCTCCTACGAGCAGTACTTC. Protein product: CASSGRGFSYEQYF.

The V call is TRBV16, the J call TRBJ2-7; TRBD1 is a possible D gene (6 bases). This CDR3 is 15 amino acids long. With 2 bases removed from V and 3 bases from J, the gap between germline ends came to 14 bases. Germline V gene sequence: CDR1 KGHSY, CDR2 FQNENV. CDR3 nucleotides: TGTGCCAGCAGCCAACCGACAGGCGGTTACTACGAGCAGTACTTC. Translated: CASSQPTGGYYEQYF.

The chain links TRBV6-5 to TRBJ1-1, with 7 positions matching TRBD1. V was clipped by 6 bases and J by 5 bases; unmatched bases: 6. Germline V CDR1 and CDR2: MNHEY, SVGAGI. The CDR3 consists of 13 residues. CDR3 protein: CASRTGSQTEAFF. DNA of the CDR3: TGTGCCAGCAGGACAGGGTCCCAAACTGAAGCTTTCTTT.

In its sample, this clone was seen once. This chain links TRBV11-2 with TRBJ2-1, with D unresolved. The CDR3 spans 15 residues. V dropped 1 base and J dropped 0 bases, with 7 bases sitting between them. CDR1 is SGHAT and CDR2 is FQNNGV in the germline V gene. The CDR3 DNA follows: TGTGCCAGCAGCTTAGGCGGAGACTCCTACAATGAGCAGTTCTTC. Its translation: CASSLGGDSYNEQFF.

This clone has a handful of counts. This chain joins TRBV5-4 and TRBJ2-1; D possibly corresponds to TRBD1 (6 bases). The CDR3 loop spans 13 amino acids. V was clipped by 7 bases and J by 5 bases, with 13 bases between them. Germline lookup yields CDR1 SGHNT and CDR2 YYREEE (reference sequence). The DNA for the CDR3 is TGTGCCAGCGGTGGCAGGGGTAACAATGAGCAGTTCTTC. Residues: CASGGRGNNEQFF.